This record concerns one T cell receptor (beta chain) sequence. What it binds is unknown. Assay: immunoSEQ multiplex PCR; the TCRdb copy retains only in-frame clones and omits some. The sample shows tens of thousands of clones, roughly 92% of them seen only once. This sample was included in a study of tissue T cells after allogeneic stem cell transplantation. Study conclusions and caveats: Few T cell clones were shared across patients, but motif clusters showed tissue-specific shared signatures.

The source is a woman aged 40-69 years who later had graft-versus-host disease after an allogeneic stem cell transplant. The source material was blood, sampled before transplantation.

CDR3 sequence reads: CATKLAGVSGETQYF. In DNA, the CDR3 is TGTGCCACAAAACTAGCGGGAGTCTCGGGGGAGACCCAGTACTTC. V gene TRBV27 combines with J gene TRBJ2-5; TRBD2 matches 11 bases. CDR3 length equals 15 residues. The germline V gene has CDR1 MNHEY and CDR2 SMNVEV (reference sequence). With V trimmed by 10 bases and J by 5 bases, 12 bases remained unmatched.